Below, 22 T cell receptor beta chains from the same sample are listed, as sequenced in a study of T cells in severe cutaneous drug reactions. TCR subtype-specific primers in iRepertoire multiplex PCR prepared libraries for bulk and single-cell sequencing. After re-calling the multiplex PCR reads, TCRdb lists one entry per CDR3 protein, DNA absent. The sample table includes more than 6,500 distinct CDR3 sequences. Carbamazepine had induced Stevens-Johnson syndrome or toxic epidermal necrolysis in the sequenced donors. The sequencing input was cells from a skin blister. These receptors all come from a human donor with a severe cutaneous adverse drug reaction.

The CDR3 loop is CASTGTVYNEQFF. The J gene is TRBJ2-1, the V gene TRBV19; TCRdb's assignment of TRBD1 cannot be checked, as there is no DNA. This CDR3 spans 13 amino acids. Per the germline V gene, CDR1 is LNHDA and CDR2 is SQIVND (reference sequence).

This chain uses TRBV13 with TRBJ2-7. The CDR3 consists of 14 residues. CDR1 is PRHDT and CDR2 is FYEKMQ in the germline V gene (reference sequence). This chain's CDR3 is CASSSGPTTYEQYF.

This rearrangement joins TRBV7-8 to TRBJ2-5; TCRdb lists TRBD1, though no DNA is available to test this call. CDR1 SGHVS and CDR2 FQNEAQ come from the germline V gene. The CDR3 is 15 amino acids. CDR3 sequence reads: CASSSSQDPKETQYF.

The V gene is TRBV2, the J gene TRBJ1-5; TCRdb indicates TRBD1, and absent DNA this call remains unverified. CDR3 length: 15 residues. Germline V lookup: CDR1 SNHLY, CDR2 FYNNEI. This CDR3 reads CASSDRDRFNQPQHF. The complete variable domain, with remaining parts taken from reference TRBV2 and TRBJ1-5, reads EPEVTQTPSHQVTQMGQEVILRCVPISNHLYFYWYRQILGQKVEFLVSFYNNEISEKSEIFDDQFSVERPDGSNFTLKIRSTKLEDSAMYFCASSDRDRFNQPQHFGDGTRLSIL.

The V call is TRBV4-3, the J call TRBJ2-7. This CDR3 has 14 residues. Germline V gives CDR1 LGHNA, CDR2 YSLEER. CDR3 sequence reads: CASSQGAGFYEQYF.

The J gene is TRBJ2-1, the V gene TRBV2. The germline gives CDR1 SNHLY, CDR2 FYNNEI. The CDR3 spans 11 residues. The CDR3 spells CASSQVDEQFF.

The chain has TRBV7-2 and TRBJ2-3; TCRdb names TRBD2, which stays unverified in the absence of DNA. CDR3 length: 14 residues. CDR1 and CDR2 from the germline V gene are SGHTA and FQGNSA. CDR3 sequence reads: CASSSRELADTQYF.

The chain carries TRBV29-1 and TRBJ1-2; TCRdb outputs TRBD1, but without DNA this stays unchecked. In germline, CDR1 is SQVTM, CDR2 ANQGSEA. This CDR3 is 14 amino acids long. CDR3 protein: CSVNPRAGNYGYTF.

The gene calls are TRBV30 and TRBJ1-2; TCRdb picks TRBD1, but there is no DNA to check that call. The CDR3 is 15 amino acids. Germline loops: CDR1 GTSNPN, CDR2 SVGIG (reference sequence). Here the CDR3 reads CAWIGMGQKNYGYTF.

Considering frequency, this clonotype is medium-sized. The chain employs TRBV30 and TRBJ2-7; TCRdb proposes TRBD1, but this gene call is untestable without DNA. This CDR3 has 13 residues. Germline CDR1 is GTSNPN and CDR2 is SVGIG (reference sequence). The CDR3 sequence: CAWRHGGMYEQYF.

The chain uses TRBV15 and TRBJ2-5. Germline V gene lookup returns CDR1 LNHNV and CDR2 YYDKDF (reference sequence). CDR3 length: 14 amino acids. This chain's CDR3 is CATRERGVGETQYF.

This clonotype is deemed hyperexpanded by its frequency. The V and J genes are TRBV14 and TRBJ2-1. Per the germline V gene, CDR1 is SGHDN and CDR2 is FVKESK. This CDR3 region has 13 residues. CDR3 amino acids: CASSQYRYNEQFF.

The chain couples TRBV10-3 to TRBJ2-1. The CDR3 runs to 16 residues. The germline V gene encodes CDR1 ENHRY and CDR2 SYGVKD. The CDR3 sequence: CAISEYLVDSYNEQFF.

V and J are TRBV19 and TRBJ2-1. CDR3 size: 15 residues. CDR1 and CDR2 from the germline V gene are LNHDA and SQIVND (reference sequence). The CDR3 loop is CASSSSRTGYNEQFF.

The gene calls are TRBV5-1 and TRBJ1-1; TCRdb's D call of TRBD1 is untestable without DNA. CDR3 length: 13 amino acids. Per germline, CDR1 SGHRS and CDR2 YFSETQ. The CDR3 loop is CASSRTVNTEAFF.

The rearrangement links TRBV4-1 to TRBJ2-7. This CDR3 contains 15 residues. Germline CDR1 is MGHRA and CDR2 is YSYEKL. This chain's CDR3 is CASSQDIMRVYEQYF.

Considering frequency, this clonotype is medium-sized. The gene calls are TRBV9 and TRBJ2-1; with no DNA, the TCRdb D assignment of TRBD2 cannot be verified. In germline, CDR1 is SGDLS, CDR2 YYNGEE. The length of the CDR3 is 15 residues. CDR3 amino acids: CASSPWERVDNEQFF.

The chain's CDR3 is CASSPPGLYEQFF. The V and J genes are TRBV7-2 and TRBJ2-1; checking the TCRdb D call of TRBD2 is not possible without DNA. Germline V gives CDR1 SGHTA, CDR2 FQGNSA. The CDR3 contains 13 residues. The whole variable domain, filled in from reference TRBV7-2 and TRBJ2-1, reads GAGVSQSPSNKVTEKGKDVELRCDPISGHTALYWYRQSLGQGLEFLIYFQGNSAPDKSGLPSDRFSAERTGGSVSTLTIQRTQQEDSAVYLCASSPPGLYEQFFGPGTRLTVL.

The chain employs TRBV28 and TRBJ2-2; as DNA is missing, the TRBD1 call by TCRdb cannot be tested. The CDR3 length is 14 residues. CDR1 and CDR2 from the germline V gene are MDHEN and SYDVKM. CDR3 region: CATKGQEAPGELFF. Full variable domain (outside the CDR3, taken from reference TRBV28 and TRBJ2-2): DVKVTQSSRYLVKRTGEKVFLECVQDMDHENMFWYRQDPGLGLRLIYFSYDVKMKEKGDIPEGYSVSREKKERFSLILESASTNQTSMYLCATKGQEAPGELFFGEGSRLTVL.

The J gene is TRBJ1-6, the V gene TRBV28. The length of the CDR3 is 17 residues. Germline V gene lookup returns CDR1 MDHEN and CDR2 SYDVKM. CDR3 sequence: CASNYLLRGLYNSPLHF.

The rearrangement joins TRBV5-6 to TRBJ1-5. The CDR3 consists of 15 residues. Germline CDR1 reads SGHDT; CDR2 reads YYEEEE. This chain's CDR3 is CASSSWPGAGQPQHF.

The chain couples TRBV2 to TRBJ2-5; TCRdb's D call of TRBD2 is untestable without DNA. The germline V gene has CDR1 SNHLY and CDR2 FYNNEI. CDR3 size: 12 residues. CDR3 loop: CVSGGLQETQYF.